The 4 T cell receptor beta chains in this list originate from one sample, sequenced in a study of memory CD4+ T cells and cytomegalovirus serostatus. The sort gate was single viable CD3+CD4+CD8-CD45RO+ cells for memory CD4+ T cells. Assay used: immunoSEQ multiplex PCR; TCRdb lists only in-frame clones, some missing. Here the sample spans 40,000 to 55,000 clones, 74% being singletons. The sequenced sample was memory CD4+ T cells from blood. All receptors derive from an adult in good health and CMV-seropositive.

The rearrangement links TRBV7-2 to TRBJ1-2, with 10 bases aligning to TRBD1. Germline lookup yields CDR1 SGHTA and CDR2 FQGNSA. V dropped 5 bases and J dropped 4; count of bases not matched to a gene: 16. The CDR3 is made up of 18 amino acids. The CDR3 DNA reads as TGTGCCAGCAGCCCAACCCCGGAAGAGACAGGGGGCATCTATGGCTACACCTTC. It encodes CASSPTPEETGGIYGYTF.

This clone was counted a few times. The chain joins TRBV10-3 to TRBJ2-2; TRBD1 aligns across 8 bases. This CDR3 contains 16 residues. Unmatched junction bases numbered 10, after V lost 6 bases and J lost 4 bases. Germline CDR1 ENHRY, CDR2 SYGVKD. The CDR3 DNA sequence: TGTGCCATCAGGATTTCACAGGGGGAAGTCACCGGGGAGCTGTTTTTT. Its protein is CAIRISQGEVTGELFF.

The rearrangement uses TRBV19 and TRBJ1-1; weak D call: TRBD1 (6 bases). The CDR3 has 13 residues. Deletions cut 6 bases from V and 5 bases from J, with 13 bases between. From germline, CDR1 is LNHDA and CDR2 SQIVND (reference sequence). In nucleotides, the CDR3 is TGTGCCAGTAGAGTAAAGGGGGGGACTGAAGCTTTCTTT. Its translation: CASRVKGGTEAFF.

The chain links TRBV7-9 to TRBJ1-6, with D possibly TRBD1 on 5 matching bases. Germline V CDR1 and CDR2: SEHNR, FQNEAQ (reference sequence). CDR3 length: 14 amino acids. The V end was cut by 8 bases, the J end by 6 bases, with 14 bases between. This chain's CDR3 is CASGETGSNSPLHF. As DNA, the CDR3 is TGTGCCAGCGGCGAAACAGGTTCTAATTCACCCCTCCACTTT.